A single sample gave rise to the 2 T cell receptor beta chains below, sequenced in a study of blood T cells in healthy people across ages. For the second PCR, which ran for about 6 to 11 cycles, a sample-barcoded 5' primer and a J-beta primer mix were used. In TCRdb, the 5' RACE reads were re-called with MiXCR into one record per CDR3 protein. The table shows 1.5 million to 2 million distinct CDR3 sequences, with around half occurring only once. What was sequenced was blood. The receptors originated from a woman aged 35 to 49 in good health.

This clonotype has more than one count but fewer than ten. This sequence joins TRBV7-2 and TRBJ2-7; D may be TRBD2 (6 bases). The CDR3 sequence is 13 residues long. Trimming shortened V by 6 bases and J by 9 bases, and 18 bases separated the two germline ends. Germline CDR1 and CDR2: SGHTA and FQGNSA. The CDR3 protein is CASSQLPGGTQYF. In DNA, the CDR3 is TGTGCCAGCAGTCAACTCCCTGGGGGGACGCAGTACTTC.

This clonotype turned up a few times. CDR3 bases: TGTGCCAGCATGGAAGGGGGGGCCGATACGCAGTATTTT. It specifies CASMEGGADTQYF. This chain joins TRBV12-3 or TRBV12-4 and TRBJ2-3, with D perhaps matching TRBD2 (7 bases). The ends were cut back, 7 bases at V and 6 bases at J, with 14 bases in the middle. CDR3 size: 13 residues.